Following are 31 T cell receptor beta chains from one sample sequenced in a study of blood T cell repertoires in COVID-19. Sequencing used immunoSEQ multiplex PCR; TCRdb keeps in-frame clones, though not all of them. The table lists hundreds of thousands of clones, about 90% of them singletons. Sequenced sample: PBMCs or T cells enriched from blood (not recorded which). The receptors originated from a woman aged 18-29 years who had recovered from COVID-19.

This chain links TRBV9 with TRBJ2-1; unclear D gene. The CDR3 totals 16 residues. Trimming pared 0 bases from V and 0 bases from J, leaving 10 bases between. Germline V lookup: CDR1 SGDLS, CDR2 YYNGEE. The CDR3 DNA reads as TGTGCCAGCAGCGTAGCCGAGCGCCCCTCCTACAATGAGCAGTTCTTC. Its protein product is CASSVAERPSYNEQFF.

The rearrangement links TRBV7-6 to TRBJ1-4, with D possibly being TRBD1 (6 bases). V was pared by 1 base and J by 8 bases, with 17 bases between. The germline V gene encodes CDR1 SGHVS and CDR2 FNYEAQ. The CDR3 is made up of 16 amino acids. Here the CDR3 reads CASSLEAGVLEEKLFF. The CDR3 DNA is TGTGCCAGCAGCTTAGAGGCAGGGGTTCTGGAGGAAAAACTGTTTTTT. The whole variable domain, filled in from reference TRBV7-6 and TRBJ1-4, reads GAGVSQSPRYKVTKRGQDVALRCDPISGHVSLYWYRQALGQGPEFLTYFNYEAQQDKSGLPNDRFSAERPEGSISTLTIQRTEQRDSAMYRCASSLEAGVLEEKLFFGSGTQLSVL.

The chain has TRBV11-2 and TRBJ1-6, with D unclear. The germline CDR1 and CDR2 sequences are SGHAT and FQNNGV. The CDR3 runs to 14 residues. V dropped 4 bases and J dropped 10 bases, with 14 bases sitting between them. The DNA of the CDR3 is TGTGCCAGCAGCTCCTCGGGTGTTAGATCACCCCTCCACTTT. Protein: CASSSSGVRSPLHF.

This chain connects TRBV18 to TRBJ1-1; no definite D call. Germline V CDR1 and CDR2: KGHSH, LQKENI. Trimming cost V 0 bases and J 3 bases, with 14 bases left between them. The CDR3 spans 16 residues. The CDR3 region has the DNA TGTGCCAGCTCACCACCGAGCATCAGGAAGGACACTGAAGCTTTCTTT. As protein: CASSPPSIRKDTEAFF.

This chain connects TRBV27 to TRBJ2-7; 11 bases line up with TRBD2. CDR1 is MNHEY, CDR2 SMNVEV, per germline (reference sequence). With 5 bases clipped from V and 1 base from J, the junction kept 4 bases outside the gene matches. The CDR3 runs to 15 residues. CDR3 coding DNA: TGTGCCAGCAGTCTGACTAGCGGGATGTCCTACGAGCAGTACTTC. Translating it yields CASSLTSGMSYEQYF.

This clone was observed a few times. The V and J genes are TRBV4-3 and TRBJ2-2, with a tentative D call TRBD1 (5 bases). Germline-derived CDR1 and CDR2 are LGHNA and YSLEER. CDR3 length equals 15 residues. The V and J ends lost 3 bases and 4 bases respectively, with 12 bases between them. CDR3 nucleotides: TGCGCCAGCAGCCAGCAGGGTGGGTCCACCGGGGAGCTGTTTTTT. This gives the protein CASSQQGGSTGELFF.

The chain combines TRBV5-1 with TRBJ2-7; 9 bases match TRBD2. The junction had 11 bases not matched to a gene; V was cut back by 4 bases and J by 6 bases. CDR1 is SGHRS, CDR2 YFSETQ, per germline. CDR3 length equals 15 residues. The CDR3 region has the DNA TGCGCCAGCAGCCTTAGCGGGGGTGCCCCGGGCGAGCAGTACTTC. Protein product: CASSLSGGAPGEQYF.

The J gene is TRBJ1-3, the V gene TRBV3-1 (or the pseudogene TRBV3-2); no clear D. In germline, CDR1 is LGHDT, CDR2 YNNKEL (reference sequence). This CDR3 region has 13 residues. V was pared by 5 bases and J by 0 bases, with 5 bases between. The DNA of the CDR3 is TGTGCCAGCAGCGGCTTCTCTGGAAACACCATATATTTT. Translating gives CASSGFSGNTIYF.

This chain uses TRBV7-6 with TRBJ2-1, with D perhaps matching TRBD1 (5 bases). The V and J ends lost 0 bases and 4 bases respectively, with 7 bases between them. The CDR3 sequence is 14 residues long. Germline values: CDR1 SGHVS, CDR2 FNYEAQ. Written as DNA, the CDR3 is TGTGCCAGCAGCTTAGCGCACAGGTACAATGAGCAGTTCTTC. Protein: CASSLAHRYNEQFF.

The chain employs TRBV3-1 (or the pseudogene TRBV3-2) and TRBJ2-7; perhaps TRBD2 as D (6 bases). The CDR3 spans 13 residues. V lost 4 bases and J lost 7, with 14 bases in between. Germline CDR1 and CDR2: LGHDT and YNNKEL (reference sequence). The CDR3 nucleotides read TGTGCCAGCAGCCCCCGGAGGGACGGGGAGCAGTACTTC. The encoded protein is CASSPRRDGEQYF.

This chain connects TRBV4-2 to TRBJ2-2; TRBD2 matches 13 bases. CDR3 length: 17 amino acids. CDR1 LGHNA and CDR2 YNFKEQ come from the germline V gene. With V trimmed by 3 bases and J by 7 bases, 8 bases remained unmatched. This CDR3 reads CASSQVLAGGPLGELFF. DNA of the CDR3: TGTGCCAGCAGCCAGGTACTAGCGGGGGGGCCCCTCGGGGAGCTGTTTTTT.

CDR3 nucleotides: TGTGCCAGCAGCCAAGGTTGGAGACAGTATAGCAATCAGCCCCAGCATTTT. This sequence encodes CASSQGWRQYSNQPQHF. The V call is TRBV14, the J call TRBJ1-5; a weak D match, TRBD1 (5 bases). Per germline, CDR1 SGHDN and CDR2 FVKESK. CDR3 length equals 17 residues. V shed 1 base and J shed 0 bases, with 13 bases lying between them.

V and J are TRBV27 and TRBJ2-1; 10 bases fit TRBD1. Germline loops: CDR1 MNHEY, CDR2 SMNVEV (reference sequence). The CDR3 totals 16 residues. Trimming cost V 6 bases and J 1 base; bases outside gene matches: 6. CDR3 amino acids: CASRTGGASSYNEQFF. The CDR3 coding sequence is TGTGCCAGCAGGACAGGGGGCGCTTCTTCCTACAATGAGCAGTTCTTC.

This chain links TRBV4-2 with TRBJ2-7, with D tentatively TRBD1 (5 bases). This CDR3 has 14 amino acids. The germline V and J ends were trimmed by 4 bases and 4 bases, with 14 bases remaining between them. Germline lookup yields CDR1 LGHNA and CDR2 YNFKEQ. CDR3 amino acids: CASSPNQGLYEQYF. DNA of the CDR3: TGTGCCAGCAGCCCAAACCAGGGCTTGTACGAGCAGTACTTC.

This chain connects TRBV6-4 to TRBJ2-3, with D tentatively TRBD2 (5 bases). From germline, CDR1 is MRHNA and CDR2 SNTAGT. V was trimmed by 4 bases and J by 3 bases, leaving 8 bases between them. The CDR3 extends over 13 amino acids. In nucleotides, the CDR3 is TGTGCCAGCAGTGCATCGGGAACAGATACGCAGTATTTT. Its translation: CASSASGTDTQYF.

The DNA of the CDR3 is TGTGCCAGCAGCGAGACAGGCCAGCGCACCGGGGAGCTGTTTTTT. Its protein is CASSETGQRTGELFF. The chain is built from TRBV9 and TRBJ2-2; the D gene is possibly TRBD1 (6 bases). The CDR3 has 15 residues. V was pared by 3 bases and J by 4 bases, with 13 bases between. The germline gives CDR1 SGDLS, CDR2 YYNGEE.

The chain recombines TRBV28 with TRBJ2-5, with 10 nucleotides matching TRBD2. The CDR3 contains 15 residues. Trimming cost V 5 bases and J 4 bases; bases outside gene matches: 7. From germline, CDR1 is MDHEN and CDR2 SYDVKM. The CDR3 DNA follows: TGTGCCAGCAGTCTAGCGGGAGTTTCAGCAGAGACCCAGTACTTC. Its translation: CASSLAGVSAETQYF.

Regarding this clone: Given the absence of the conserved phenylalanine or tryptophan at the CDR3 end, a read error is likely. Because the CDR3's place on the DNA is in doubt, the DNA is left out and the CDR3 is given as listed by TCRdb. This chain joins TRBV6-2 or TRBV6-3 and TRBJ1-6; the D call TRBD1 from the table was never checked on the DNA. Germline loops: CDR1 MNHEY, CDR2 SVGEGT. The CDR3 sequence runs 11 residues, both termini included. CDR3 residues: CASSYGGTLVV.

The CDR3 coding sequence is TGTGCCAGTAGTATGGGGGGAGGAAGGCAGCCCCAGCATTTT. It translates to CASSMGGGRQPQHF. The V gene is TRBV19, the J gene TRBJ1-5; TRBD1 is a possible D gene (5 bases). Trimming left V 3 bases short and J 7 bases short, with 13 bases between. This CDR3 contains 14 residues. From germline, CDR1 is LNHDA and CDR2 SQIVND (reference sequence).

CDR3 residues: CASSWGPNEKLFF. The CDR3 coding sequence is TGTGCCAGCAGTTGGGGCCCGAATGAAAAACTGTTTTTT. This chain links TRBV28 with TRBJ1-4; D is possibly TRBD1 (5 bases). The CDR3 extends over 13 amino acids. Trimming stripped 4 bases from V and 5 bases from J, with 8 bases between. The V gene's germline CDR1 is MDHEN and CDR2 SYDVKM.

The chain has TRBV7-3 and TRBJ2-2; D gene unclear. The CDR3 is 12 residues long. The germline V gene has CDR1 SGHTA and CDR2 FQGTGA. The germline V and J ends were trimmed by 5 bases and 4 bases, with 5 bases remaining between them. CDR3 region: CASSPSTGELFF. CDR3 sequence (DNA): TGTGCCAGCAGCCCATCCACCGGGGAGCTGTTTTTT.

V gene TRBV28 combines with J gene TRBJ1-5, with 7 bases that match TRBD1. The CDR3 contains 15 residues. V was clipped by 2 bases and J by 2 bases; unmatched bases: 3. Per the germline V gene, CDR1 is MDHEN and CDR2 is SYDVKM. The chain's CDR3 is CASSLPGQGNQPQHF. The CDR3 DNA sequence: TGTGCCAGCAGTTTACCCGGACAGGGCAATCAGCCCCAGCATTTT.

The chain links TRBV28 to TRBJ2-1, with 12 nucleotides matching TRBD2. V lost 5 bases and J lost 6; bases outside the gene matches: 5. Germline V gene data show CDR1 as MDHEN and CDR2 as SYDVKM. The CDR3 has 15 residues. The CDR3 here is CASSRLAGVFNEQFF. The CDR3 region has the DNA TGTGCCAGCAGTCGACTAGCGGGAGTGTTCAATGAGCAGTTCTTC.

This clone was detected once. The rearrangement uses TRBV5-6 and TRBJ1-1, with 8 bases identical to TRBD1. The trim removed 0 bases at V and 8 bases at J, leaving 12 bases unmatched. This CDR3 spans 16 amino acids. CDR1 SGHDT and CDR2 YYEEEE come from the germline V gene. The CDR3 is CASSLGGWTGISEAFF. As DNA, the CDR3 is TGTGCCAGCAGCTTGGGAGGCTGGACAGGGATAAGCGAAGCTTTCTTT.

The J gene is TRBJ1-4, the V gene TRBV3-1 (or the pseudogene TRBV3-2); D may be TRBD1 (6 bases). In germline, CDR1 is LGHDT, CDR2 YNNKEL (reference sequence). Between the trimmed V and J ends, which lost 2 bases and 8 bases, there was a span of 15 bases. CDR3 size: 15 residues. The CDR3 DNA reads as TGTGCCAGCAGCCAACTCCCCAGGGGTGGGGAAAAACTGTTTTTT. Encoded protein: CASSQLPRGGEKLFF.

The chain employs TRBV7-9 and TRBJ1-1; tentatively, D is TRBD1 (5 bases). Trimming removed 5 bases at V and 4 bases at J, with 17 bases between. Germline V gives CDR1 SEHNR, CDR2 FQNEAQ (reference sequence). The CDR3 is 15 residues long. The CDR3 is CASSARGVGGTEAFF. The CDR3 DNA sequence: TGTGCCAGCAGCGCCAGAGGGGTCGGGGGCACTGAAGCTTTCTTT.

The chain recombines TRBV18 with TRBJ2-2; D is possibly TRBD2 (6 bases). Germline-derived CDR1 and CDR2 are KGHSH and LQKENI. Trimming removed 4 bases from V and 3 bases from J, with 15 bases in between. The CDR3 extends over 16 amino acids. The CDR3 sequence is CASSLSLALDTGELFF. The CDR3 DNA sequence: TGTGCCAGCTCACTGAGCCTAGCGCTTGACACCGGGGAGCTGTTTTTT.

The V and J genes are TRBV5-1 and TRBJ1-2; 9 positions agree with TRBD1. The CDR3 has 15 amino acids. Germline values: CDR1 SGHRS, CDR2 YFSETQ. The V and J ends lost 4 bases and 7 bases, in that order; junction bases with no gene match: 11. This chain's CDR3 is CASSPFDRGVSGYTF. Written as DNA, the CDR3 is TGCGCCAGCAGCCCGTTCGACAGGGGGGTTAGTGGCTACACCTTC.

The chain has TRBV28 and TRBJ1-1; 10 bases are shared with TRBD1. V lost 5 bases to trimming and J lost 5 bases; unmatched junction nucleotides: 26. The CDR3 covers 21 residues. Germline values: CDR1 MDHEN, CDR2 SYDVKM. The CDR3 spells CASSHFRPGQGRMKGKTEAFF. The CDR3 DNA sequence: TGTGCCAGCAGTCATTTCCGTCCGGGACAGGGGAGAATGAAGGGGAAGACTGAAGCTTTCTTT.

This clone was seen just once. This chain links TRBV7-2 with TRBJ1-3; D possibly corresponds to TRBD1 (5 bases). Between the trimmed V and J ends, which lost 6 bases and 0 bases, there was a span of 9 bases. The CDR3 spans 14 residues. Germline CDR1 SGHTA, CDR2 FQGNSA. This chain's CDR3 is CASSRDSSGNTIYF. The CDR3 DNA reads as TGTGCCAGCAGTCGAGACAGCTCTGGAAACACCATATATTTT. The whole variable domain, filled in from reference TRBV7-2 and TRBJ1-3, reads GAGVSQSPSNKVTEKGKDVELRCDPISGHTALYWYRQSLGQGLEFLIYFQGNSAPDKSGLPSDRFSAERTGGSVSTLTIQRTQQEDSAVYLCASSRDSSGNTIYFGEGSWLTVV.

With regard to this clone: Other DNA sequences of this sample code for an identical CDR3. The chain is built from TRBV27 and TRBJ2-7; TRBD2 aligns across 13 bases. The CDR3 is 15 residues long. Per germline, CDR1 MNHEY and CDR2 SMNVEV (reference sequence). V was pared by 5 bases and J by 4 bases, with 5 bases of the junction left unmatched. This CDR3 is CASSRGTSGNYEQYF. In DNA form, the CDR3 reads TGTGCCAGCAGTCGCGGGACTAGCGGGAATTACGAGCAGTACTTC.